This passage covers 25 T cell receptor beta chains from one sample sequenced in a study of cytomegalovirus exposure and HLA in healthy donors. 60 Vbeta and 13 Jbeta primers were used in PCR. The repertoire was sequenced with immunoSEQ multiplex PCR; TCRdb's copy has only in-frame clones and lacks some. Of about 300,000 clones listed, about nine tenths are singletons. The sequencing sample was made of PBMCs. Every receptor here comes from a man aged 40-55 years in good health and CMV-seropositive.

The gene calls are TRBV15 and TRBJ2-7; D perhaps matches TRBD2 (5 bases). Germline V lookup: CDR1 LNHNV, CDR2 YYDKDF (reference sequence). V was clipped by 0 bases and J by 5 bases, with 14 bases between them. CDR3 length: 15 amino acids. As DNA, the CDR3 is TGTGCCACCAGCAGAGATTCCGGAGCGGACCACGAGCAGTACTTC. This codes for CATSRDSGADHEQYF.

This chain joins TRBV7-2 and TRBJ1-1; 8 bases are shared with TRBD1. Germline V lookup: CDR1 SGHTA, CDR2 FQGNSA. The CDR3 runs to 15 residues. The J segment lost 4 bases and the V segment lost 7 bases, leaving 11 bases of the junction unmatched. CDR3 sequence: CASTSRQGASTEAFF. For the CDR3, the DNA is TGTGCCAGCACCTCAAGGCAGGGGGCGTCCACTGAAGCTTTCTTT.

V is TRBV11-2 and J is TRBJ2-7; TRBD2 matches at 9 bases. This CDR3 is built from 14 residues. The V segment lost 5 bases and the J segment 2 bases; nucleotides outside the gene matches: 4. Germline loops: CDR1 SGHAT, CDR2 FQNNGV. CDR3 in DNA: TGTGCCAGCAGCGGACTAGCGAAGGCCTACGAGCAGTACTTC. Its translation is CASSGLAKAYEQYF.

Turning to this clone: The sample holds other DNA sequences that translate to the same CDR3. The genes are TRBV5-1 and TRBJ1-6; perhaps TRBD1 as D (5 bases). The CDR3 loop spans 15 amino acids. The germline CDR1 and CDR2 sequences are SGHRS and YFSETQ. V lost 0 bases to trimming and J lost 7 bases, with 11 bases between them. The CDR3 reads CASSLGWGKNSPLHF. Written as DNA, the CDR3 is TGCGCCAGCAGCTTGGGGTGGGGCAAAAATTCACCCCTCCACTTT.

This clone has a handful of counts. The V gene is TRBV2, the J gene TRBJ1-1; a possible D gene is TRBD1 (6 bases). This CDR3 spans 14 amino acids. V was cut by 5 bases and J by 0 bases, with 10 bases left in between. CDR1 is SNHLY, CDR2 FYNNEI, per germline. CDR3 nucleotides: TGTGCCAGCAGTACAGACAGGTTGAACACTGAAGCTTTCTTT. This encodes CASSTDRLNTEAFF.

The chain carries TRBV2 and TRBJ2-1, with unresolved D. Germline V CDR1 and CDR2: SNHLY, FYNNEI. The CDR3 sequence is 13 residues long. V lost 7 bases, J lost 0 bases, and 7 bases lay in between. The CDR3 here is CASTESSYNEQFF. The CDR3 DNA follows: TGTGCCAGCACCGAGAGCTCCTACAATGAGCAGTTCTTC.

V gene TRBV11-2 combines with J gene TRBJ2-1; 11 positions match TRBD2. Germline CDR1 reads SGHAT; CDR2 reads FQNNGV. CDR3 size: 15 residues. The V and J ends lost 6 bases and 7 bases, in that order; junction bases with no gene match: 8. The CDR3 DNA is TGTGCCAGCAGGTCTACTAGCGGGAGCTTTAATGAGCAGTTCTTC. Translated, it gives CASRSTSGSFNEQFF.

This clone was found once. V gene TRBV7-3 combines with J gene TRBJ1-1, with 9 bases fitting TRBD1. From germline, CDR1 is SGHTA and CDR2 FQGTGA. Unmatched junction bases numbered 6, after V lost 4 bases and J lost 3 bases. There are 15 residues in the CDR3. CDR3 amino acids: CASSSTGGRDTEAFF. In DNA form, the CDR3 reads TGTGCCAGCAGCTCGACAGGGGGACGGGACACTGAAGCTTTCTTT.

This clone was observed a handful of times. The chain joins TRBV6-5 to TRBJ1-3; TRBD1 agrees at 10 bases. CDR3 length: 14 amino acids. The germline gives CDR1 MNHEY, CDR2 SVGAGI. V was clipped by 7 bases and J by 4 bases; unmatched bases: 4. This CDR3 is CASIDRGQGNTIYF. The CDR3, as DNA: TGTGCCAGCATCGACAGGGGGCAGGGAAACACCATATATTTT.

This chain joins TRBV19 and TRBJ2-7; TRBD1 agrees at 10 bases. CDR1 is LNHDA, CDR2 SQIVND, per germline (reference sequence). CDR3 length equals 15 residues. Unmatched junction bases numbered 9, after V lost 5 bases and J lost 5 bases. Here the CDR3 DNA reads TGTGCCAGTAGTCCCCCCTGGACAGGGGGACACGAGCAGTACTTC. It yields the protein CASSPPWTGGHEQYF.

The chain uses TRBV28 and TRBJ1-2; D may be TRBD1 (5 bases). V was cut by 3 bases and J by 8 bases, with 28 bases left in between. Germline V gene data show CDR1 as MDHEN and CDR2 as SYDVKM. The CDR3 length is 18 residues. The CDR3 region has the DNA TGTGCCAGCAGTTTGGGGCTGCTTAGGGATAGGAGTAGGTTCGGCTACACCTTC. Encoded protein: CASSLGLLRDRSRFGYTF.

The V call is TRBV19, the J call TRBJ1-5; TRBD1 matches at 8 bases. V lost 5 bases to trimming and J lost 2 bases; unmatched junction nucleotides: 8. CDR3 length: 16 residues. Germline CDR1 is LNHDA and CDR2 is SQIVND (reference sequence). The CDR3 bases are TGTGCCAGTAGTTATCTGACAGGGGTTGGCAATCAGCCCCAGCATTTT. As protein: CASSYLTGVGNQPQHF.

V gene TRBV2 combines with J gene TRBJ1-2; D gene uncertain. The CDR3 contains 12 residues. In germline, CDR1 is SNHLY, CDR2 FYNNEI. V was clipped by 3 bases and J by 7 bases, with 9 bases between them. CDR3 region: CASSEAQSGYTF. Here the CDR3 DNA reads TGTGCCAGCAGTGAGGCACAGAGTGGCTACACCTTC.

The chain has TRBV7-2 and TRBJ2-3, with D perhaps TRBD2 (6 bases). Trimming cost V 1 base and J 5 bases, with 25 bases left between them. This CDR3 region has 19 residues. Germline V CDR1 and CDR2: SGHTA, FQGNSA. CDR3 region: CASSLVLPLAQWDGDTQYF. The DNA of the CDR3 is TGTGCCAGCAGCTTAGTACTTCCGCTAGCGCAGTGGGATGGAGATACGCAGTATTTT.

V gene TRBV28 combines with J gene TRBJ1-1; TRBD1 might be the D (6 bases). The length of the CDR3 is 13 residues. The ends were cut back, 6 bases at V and 4 bases at J, with 12 bases in the middle. Per germline, CDR1 MDHEN and CDR2 SYDVKM. The CDR3: CASRVQGGTEAFF. In DNA, the CDR3 is TGTGCCAGCAGGGTACAGGGTGGCACTGAAGCTTTCTTT.

The chain uses TRBV11-2 and TRBJ1-6, with TRBD1 as a possible D gene (5 bases). V was shortened by 4 bases and J by 8 bases, with 18 bases between the two germline ends. Germline values: CDR1 SGHAT, CDR2 FQNNGV. This CDR3 region has 16 residues. CDR3 protein: CASSYTFDGGDSPLHF. The CDR3 DNA reads TGTGCCAGCAGCTACACTTTTGACGGGGGAGATTCACCCCTCCACTTT.

To note about this clone: The identical CDR3 is also encoded by other nucleotide sequences in the sample. The chain joins TRBV6-6 to TRBJ1-3; D is perhaps TRBD1 (6 bases). Trimming shortened V by 2 bases and J by 4 bases, and 9 bases separated the two germline ends. Germline CDR1 MNHNY, CDR2 SVGAGI (reference sequence). There are 14 residues in the CDR3. The CDR3 is CASSYGQGGNTIYF. In DNA, the CDR3 is TGTGCCAGCAGTTACGGTCAGGGGGGAAACACCATATATTTT.

The V and J genes are TRBV6-1 and TRBJ2-6; D might be TRBD1 (6 bases). The CDR3 spans 14 residues. Trimming removed 6 bases at V and 0 bases at J, with 6 bases between. Germline lookup yields CDR1 MNHNS and CDR2 SASEGT. The CDR3 region is CASRDSSGANVLTF. CDR3 in DNA: TGTGCCAGCAGGGACAGCTCTGGGGCCAACGTCCTGACTTTC.

The chain has TRBV5-5 and TRBJ2-7; D may be TRBD2 (5 bases). Germline CDR1 is SGHKS and CDR2 is YYEKEE (reference sequence). The CDR3 totals 12 residues. The V end lost 0 bases, the J end lost 9 bases, and 10 bases lay between the germline ends. CDR3 loop: CASSLAAEGQYF. As DNA, the CDR3 is TGTGCCAGCAGCTTGGCGGCCGAGGGGCAGTACTTC.

This clone was found once. The sample has other DNA sequences that encode this CDR3 too. This chain joins TRBV18 and TRBJ1-1; perhaps TRBD1 as D (6 bases). V dropped 4 bases and J dropped 1 base, with 7 bases sitting between them. The germline V gene encodes CDR1 KGHSH and CDR2 LQKENI. The CDR3 consists of 13 residues. The CDR3 DNA is TGTGCCAGCTCACTGGACAGGAACACTGAAGCTTTCTTT. The encoded protein is CASSLDRNTEAFF. Combining the CDR3 with reference TRBV18 and TRBJ1-1 gives the whole variable domain NAGVMQNPRHLVRRRGQEARLRCSPMKGHSHVYWYRQLPEEGLKFMVYLQKENIIDESGMPKERFSAEFPKEGPSILRIQQVVRGDSAAYFCASSLDRNTEAFFGQGTRLTVV.

The CDR3 coding sequence is TGTGCCAGTAGTATAGATGACAGGGCGGTCAAAAACATTCAGTACTTC. Translated, it gives CASSIDDRAVKNIQYF. The V call is TRBV19, the J call TRBJ2-4, with 7 bases lining up with TRBD1. V lost 0 bases and J lost 3; bases outside the gene matches: 5. Germline-derived CDR1 and CDR2 are LNHDA and SQIVND (reference sequence). This CDR3 region has 16 residues.

The genes are TRBV29-1 and TRBJ2-5; 8 bases are shared with TRBD1. The CDR3 is made up of 14 amino acids. J gave up 5 bases and V 3 bases, and 8 bases lay outside the gene matches. The germline gives CDR1 SQVTM, CDR2 ANQGSEA. The CDR3 loop is CSVDPLGQEETQYF. In nucleotides, the CDR3 is TGCAGCGTTGATCCCTTGGGACAGGAGGAGACCCAGTACTTC.

The gene calls are TRBV28 and TRBJ1-5, with a possible D match to TRBD1 (5 bases). The CDR3 runs 12 residues. The V gene's germline CDR1 is MDHEN and CDR2 SYDVKM. Trimming took off 7 bases at V and 6 bases at J, with 10 bases between the two ends. The CDR3 here is CASTLGPQPQHF. CDR3 nucleotides: TGTGCCAGCACCTTGGGGCCTCAGCCCCAGCATTTT.

V is TRBV11-2 and J is TRBJ2-1; D possibly corresponds to TRBD1 (6 bases). V lost 4 bases to trimming and J lost 2 bases, with 12 bases between them. Germline values: CDR1 SGHAT, CDR2 FQNNGV. CDR3 size: 15 residues. CDR3 in DNA: TGTGCCAGCAGCTCGATACAGGGCCCCTACAATGAGCAGTTCTTC. Translating gives CASSSIQGPYNEQFF.

The chain joins TRBV11-2 to TRBJ1-2; 7 bases fit TRBD1. There are 14 residues in the CDR3. V was pared by 1 base and J by 2 bases, with 1 base of the junction left unmatched. CDR1 is SGHAT, CDR2 FQNNGV, per germline. For the CDR3, the DNA is TGTGCCAGCAGCTTAGGGGGACAGAACTATGGCTACACCTTC. Protein sequence: CASSLGGQNYGYTF.